This TCR beta chain was sequenced during a study of vaccination and CD4 T cells after COVID-19. Researchers used the Oncomine TCR Beta short-read assay to sequence DNA from cultured CD4+ T cells. After culture, CD4+ T cells served as the source for genomic DNA extraction. Using its own MiXCR run on the PCR reads, TCRdb lists one record per CDR3 protein. This sample has around 7,500 distinct CDR3 sequences, with about 32% found just once. V shed 4 bases and J 5 bases; nucleotides not matched to a gene: 6. The CDR3 sequence is 15 residues long. The V gene's germline CDR1 is KGHDR and CDR2 SFDVKD. Specified treatment: approximately 9-day PBMC culture with coronavirus spike peptide pools or control peptides (ViraFEST assay). CD4+ T-cell collection from the unexposed donor predated the COVID-19 pandemic (2011-2018). This clonotype has just a few counts. No antigen is known for it.

The TCR comes from a human donor in good health. The genes are TRBV24-1 and TRBJ2-3; TRBD1 matches at 9 bases. Sequenced sample: CD4+ T cells from blood, cultured in vitro. The CDR3 DNA follows: TGTGCCACCAGTGAATGGACAGGGGCGGGAGATACGCAGTATTTT. It is translated as CATSEWTGAGDTQYF.